The 4 T cell receptor beta chains listed next were all sequenced from one sample in a study of monozygotic twins with inflammatory bowel disease. No DNA is given; TCRdb re-called the 5' RACE reads and lists each CDR3 protein once. Here the sample table reports around 380,000 distinct CDR3 sequences. The sequencing input was blood. These receptors originate from a human donor with ulcerative colitis or Crohn's disease, or a healthy co-twin of an affected twin (not recorded which).

The chain employs TRBV3-1 and TRBJ2-7; checking the TCRdb D call of TRBD1 is not possible without DNA. Germline CDR1 LGHDT, CDR2 YNNKEL (reference sequence). The CDR3 spans 12 residues. CDR3 region: CASSPGPVKQYF.

The chain links TRBV19 to TRBJ1-1; TCRdb's D call, TRBD1, is unchecked because there is no DNA. The CDR3 is made up of 15 amino acids. Germline assignment: CDR1 LNHDA and CDR2 SQIVND (reference sequence). The CDR3 spells CASSMAGTPGTEAFF.

The chain employs TRBV20-1 and TRBJ1-1. The CDR3 spans 13 residues. Germline V gives CDR1 DFQATT, CDR2 SNEGSKA (reference sequence). The CDR3 here is CSATRGKNTEAFF.

This chain links TRBV5-6 with TRBJ2-3; the D gene TCRdb calls, TRBD1, cannot be checked with no DNA. Germline V CDR1 and CDR2: SGHDT, YYEEEE. This CDR3 is built from 14 residues. The CDR3 sequence is CASSLWTAPDTQYF.